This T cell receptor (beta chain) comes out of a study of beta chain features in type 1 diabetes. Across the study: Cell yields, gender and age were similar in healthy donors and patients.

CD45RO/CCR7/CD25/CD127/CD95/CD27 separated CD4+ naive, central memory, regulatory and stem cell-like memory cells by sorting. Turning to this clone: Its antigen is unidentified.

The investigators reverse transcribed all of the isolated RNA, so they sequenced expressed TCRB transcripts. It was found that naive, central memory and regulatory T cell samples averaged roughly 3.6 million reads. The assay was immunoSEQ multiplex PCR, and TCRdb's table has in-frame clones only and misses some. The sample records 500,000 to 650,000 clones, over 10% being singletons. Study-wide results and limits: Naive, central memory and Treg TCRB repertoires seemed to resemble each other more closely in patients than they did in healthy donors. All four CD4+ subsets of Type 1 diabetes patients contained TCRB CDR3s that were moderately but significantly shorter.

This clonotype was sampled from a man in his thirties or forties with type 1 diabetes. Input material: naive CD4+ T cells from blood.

CDR3 DNA: TGTGCCAGCAGCCTCCTCGAGGGGCACACTGAAGCTTTCTTT. Protein: CASSLLEGHTEAFF. The chain carries TRBV7-2 and TRBJ1-1; possibly TRBD1 for D (5 bases). Deletions cut 5 bases from V and 3 bases from J, with 13 bases between. Germline V lookup: CDR1 SGHTA, CDR2 FQGNSA. CDR3 length: 14 amino acids.